These 18 T cell receptor beta chains were sequenced from one sample in a study of T cell responses to AZD1222 COVID-19 vaccine. Measured with immunoSEQ multiplex PCR; TCRdb has only the in-frame clones, and not every one. The table includes about 72,000 clones, roughly 84% detected once. The sample here was peripheral blood, taken on day 0 of AZD1222 vaccination. The receptors here all came from an adult in good health.

The chain recombines TRBV14 with TRBJ2-1; 7 bases are shared with TRBD1. Germline V CDR1 and CDR2: SGHDN, FVKESK. The CDR3 has 16 amino acids. The trim removed 1 base at V and 6 bases at J, leaving 9 bases unmatched. The CDR3 bases are TGTGCCAGCAGCCAAGGGGGCAGGGGGAGTTTCAATGAGCAGTTCTTC. The encoded protein is CASSQGGRGSFNEQFF.

The chain carries TRBV6-5 and TRBJ1-3; 7 positions agree with TRBD1. The CDR3 is made up of 14 amino acids. Germline CDR1 and CDR2: MNHEY and SVGAGI. The ends lost 10 bases at V and 2 bases at J; junction bases unmatched: 8. The chain's CDR3 is CATRGGPAGNTIYF. DNA of the CDR3: TGTGCCACAAGAGGGGGCCCCGCTGGAAACACCATATATTTT.

This clone was counted between two and nine times. The rearrangement uses TRBV6-2 or TRBV6-3 and TRBJ1-6; unclear D gene. The CDR3 loop spans 14 amino acids. Trimming left V 2 bases short and J 5 bases short, with 7 bases between. Looked up from germline, CDR1 is MNHEY and CDR2 is SVGEGT. The CDR3 DNA sequence: TGTGCCAGCAGTTACGAGGATAATAATTCACCCCTCCACTTT. Its translation: CASSYEDNNSPLHF.

V is TRBV7-2 and J is TRBJ2-4; D perhaps matches TRBD1 (6 bases). CDR3 length: 14 amino acids. V lost 2 bases and J 5 bases, leaving 10 bases between the germline ends. Germline V CDR1 and CDR2: SGHTA, FQGNSA. The CDR3 DNA reads TGTGCCAGCAGCTTATCTGGGGGCGAAAACATTCAGTACTTC. This sequence encodes CASSLSGGENIQYF.

A word on this clone: At one end the junction does not follow the germline gene, possibly because of a read error. V is TRBV10-3 and J is TRBJ1-2, with D tentatively TRBD1 (5 bases). There are 12 residues in the CDR3. Germline V gives CDR1 ENHRY, CDR2 SYGVKD. CDR3 sequence reads: CANGDGLALRNF. The CDR3 DNA follows: TGTGCCAACGGGGACGGTCTTGCCCTCCGCAACTTC.

The V gene is TRBV6-5, the J gene TRBJ2-5; D is unresolved. The V end was cut by 0 bases, the J end by 2 bases, with 10 bases between. Germline CDR1 reads MNHEY; CDR2 reads SVGAGI. There are 15 residues in the CDR3. CDR3 DNA: TGTGCCAGCAGTTACTCGAAACATCCTCAAGAGACCCAGTACTTC. Amino acids: CASSYSKHPQETQYF.

The chain carries TRBV11-2 and TRBJ2-7; 12 bases line up with TRBD2. J lost 2 bases, V lost 7 bases, and 15 bases had no gene match. The V gene's germline CDR1 is SGHAT and CDR2 FQNNGV. This CDR3 is built from 18 residues. The CDR3 bases are TGTGCCAGCACCCTAACGACTAGCGGGGGAGCTGAGGCCTACGAGCAGTACTTC. It specifies CASTLTTSGGAEAYEQYF.

The genes are TRBV3-1 (or the pseudogene TRBV3-2) and TRBJ2-7, with a possible D match to TRBD2 (6 bases). CDR3 length equals 15 residues. Germline V gene data show CDR1 as LGHDT and CDR2 as YNNKEL (reference sequence). Trimming stripped 2 bases from V and 5 bases from J, with 16 bases between. This CDR3 reads CASSQYLASGDEQYF. CDR3 coding DNA: TGTGCCAGCAGCCAATACCTAGCTTCGGGGGACGAGCAGTACTTC.

The chain combines TRBV4-1 with TRBJ2-2; tentative D call: TRBD1 (6 bases). Trimming took off 1 base at V and 5 bases at J, with 17 bases between the two ends. CDR1 is MGHRA, CDR2 YSYEKL, per germline. There are 17 residues in the CDR3. The CDR3 reads CASSQGRPGQGTGELFF. In DNA, the CDR3 is TGCGCCAGCAGCCAAGGAAGACCGGGACAAGGAACCGGGGAGCTGTTTTTT.

The chain joins TRBV7-3 to TRBJ2-7; TRBD1 matches at 10 bases. The CDR3 loop spans 13 amino acids. Germline assignment: CDR1 SGHTA and CDR2 FQGTGA. V lost 5 bases, J lost 6 bases, and 4 bases stayed unmatched. The CDR3 region has the DNA TGTGCCAGCAGCGTGGGACAGGGGATCGAGCAGTACTTC. Protein product: CASSVGQGIEQYF.

About this clone itself: Its ends do not fully match the called genes, so a read error is possible. The V call is TRBV2, the J call TRBJ1-5, with 10 nucleotides matching TRBD1. The CDR3 spans 15 residues. Germline assignment: CDR1 SNHLY and CDR2 FYNNEI. The CDR3 sequence is CASSGVTGGKQPQHF. Here the CDR3 DNA reads TGTGCCAGCAGTGGGGTGACAGGGGGCAAACAGCCCCAGCATTTT.

The chain links TRBV20-1 to TRBJ1-2, with D hard to call. Per germline, CDR1 DFQATT and CDR2 SNEGSKA (reference sequence). The length of the CDR3 is 10 residues. V was clipped by 5 bases and J by 3 bases, with 4 bases between them. The CDR3 loop reads CSALDYGYTF. CDR3 DNA: TGCAGTGCTCTAGACTATGGCTACACCTTC.

This chain joins TRBV2 and TRBJ2-7; no clear D gene. Germline lookup yields CDR1 SNHLY and CDR2 FYNNEI. Trimming removed 6 bases at V and 3 bases at J, with 15 bases between. The CDR3 covers 14 residues. The CDR3 DNA reads TGTGCCAGCAGCCCGACACCTTACTACTACGAGCAGTACTTC. Translation: CASSPTPYYYEQYF.

The chain carries TRBV5-6 and TRBJ2-7; D is possibly TRBD2 (5 bases). CDR3 length: 13 residues. Germline assignment: CDR1 SGHDT and CDR2 YYEEEE. V was trimmed by 4 bases and J by 3 bases, leaving 11 bases between them. The CDR3 DNA sequence: TGTGCCAGCAGCCCCGGGATAAACTACGAGCAGTACTTC. Protein: CASSPGINYEQYF.

The V gene is TRBV25-1, the J gene TRBJ1-2; D is unresolved. The CDR3 runs to 12 residues. With 3 bases removed from V and 8 bases from J, the gap between germline ends came to 10 bases. Per germline, CDR1 MGHDK and CDR2 SYGVNS. CDR3 bases: TGTGCCAGCAGTGATTGGGAAAACGGCTACACCTTC. This codes for CASSDWENGYTF.

The chain links TRBV28 to TRBJ1-5, with 7 bases fitting TRBD1. This CDR3 is built from 12 residues. V was pared by 5 bases and J by 5 bases, with 0 bases of the junction left unmatched. The germline gives CDR1 MDHEN, CDR2 SYDVKM. CDR3 in amino acids: CASSTGDQPQHF. The CDR3 coding sequence is TGTGCCAGCAGTACAGGGGATCAGCCCCAGCATTTT. Together with reference TRBV28 and TRBJ1-5, the CDR3 gives the full variable domain: DVKVTQSSRYLVKRTGEKVFLECVQDMDHENMFWYRQDPGLGLRLIYFSYDVKMKEKGDIPEGYSVSREKKERFSLILESASTNQTSMYLCASSTGDQPQHFGDGTRLSIL.

The V gene is TRBV30, the J gene TRBJ2-3, with D perhaps TRBD1 (8 bases). The CDR3 has 14 amino acids. Germline CDR1 is GTSNPN and CDR2 is SVGIG (reference sequence). Trimming cost V 5 bases and J 6 bases, with 18 bases left between them. The CDR3 sequence: CAWGRGQVVDTQYF. The DNA of the CDR3 is TGTGCCTGGGGGAGGGGACAGGTGGTGGATACGCAGTATTTT.

This clone was observed a handful of times. This chain uses TRBV9 with TRBJ1-5; D is possibly TRBD1 (6 bases). CDR3 length: 12 amino acids. The germline gives CDR1 SGDLS, CDR2 YYNGEE. V lost 3 bases and J lost 7, with 8 bases in between. The CDR3 is CASSEGGQPQHF. The CDR3 bases are TGTGCCAGCAGCGAGGGGGGACAGCCCCAGCATTTT.